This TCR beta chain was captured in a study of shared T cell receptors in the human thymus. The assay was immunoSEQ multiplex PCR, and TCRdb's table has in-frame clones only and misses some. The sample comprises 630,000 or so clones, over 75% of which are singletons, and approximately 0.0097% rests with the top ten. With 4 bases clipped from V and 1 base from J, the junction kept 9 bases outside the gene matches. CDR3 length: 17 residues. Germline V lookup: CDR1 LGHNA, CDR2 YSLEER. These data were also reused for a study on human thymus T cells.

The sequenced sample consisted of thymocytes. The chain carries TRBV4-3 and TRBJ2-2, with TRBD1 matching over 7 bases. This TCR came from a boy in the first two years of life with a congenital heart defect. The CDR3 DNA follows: TGCGCCAGCAGCCCCCGACCGGGACAGAGGAACACCGGGGAGCTGTTTTTT. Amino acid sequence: CASSPRPGQRNTGELFF.